Listed here are 23 T cell receptor beta chains from one sample, sequenced in a study of cytomegalovirus exposure and HLA in healthy donors. TCRdb keeps only in-frame clones here, not all; method: immunoSEQ multiplex PCR. The sample records roughly 200,000 clones, 80% to 85% being singletons. Sequenced material: PBMCs. Receptors originate from a young woman in good health and CMV-seronegative.

The CDR3 DNA sequence: TGTGCCAGCAGCAGCGGAGTGAACACCGGGGAGCTGTTTTTT. Protein: CASSSGVNTGELFF. This chain uses TRBV6-5 with TRBJ2-2, with D possibly being TRBD2 (5 bases). The CDR3 runs 14 residues. Germline CDR1 reads MNHEY; CDR2 reads SVGAGI. Trimming stripped 6 bases from V and 1 base from J, with 9 bases between.

The CDR3 nucleotides are TGTGCCAGCAGACCGGGACAGGGGGTCTACGAGCAGTACTTC. Translating gives CASRPGQGVYEQYF. The chain carries TRBV2 and TRBJ2-7; 11 nucleotides line up with TRBD1. The CDR3 loop spans 14 amino acids. The J segment lost 3 bases and the V segment lost 6 bases, leaving 4 bases of the junction unmatched. Looked up from germline, CDR1 is SNHLY and CDR2 is FYNNEI.

V gene TRBV6-1 combines with J gene TRBJ2-2; unclear D gene. CDR1 is MNHNS and CDR2 is SASEGT in the germline V gene. The CDR3 consists of 13 residues. Trimming removed 7 bases at V and 1 base at J, with 7 bases between. As DNA, the CDR3 is TGTGCCAGCAAGCACGGGAACACCGGGGAGCTGTTTTTT. It translates to CASKHGNTGELFF.

This rearrangement joins TRBV5-6 to TRBJ2-7; possibly TRBD1 for D (5 bases). This CDR3 comprises 13 residues. V lost 5 bases and J lost 6, with 15 bases in between. Germline V CDR1 and CDR2: SGHDT, YYEEEE. CDR3 sequence reads: CASRAVERGEQYF. For the CDR3, the DNA is TGTGCCAGCAGGGCGGTAGAAAGGGGCGAGCAGTACTTC.

CDR3 protein: CASSGLAAIDTQYF. The CDR3 nucleotides are TGTGCCAGCAGTGGACTAGCGGCAATAGATACGCAGTATTTT. The chain recombines TRBV2 with TRBJ2-3; 9 nucleotides line up with TRBD2. This CDR3 has 14 amino acids. Germline V gene lookup returns CDR1 SNHLY and CDR2 FYNNEI. V lost 4 bases, J lost 5 bases, and 4 bases stayed unmatched.

The chain carries TRBV2 and TRBJ1-2, with TRBD1 matching 11 bases. The CDR3 is 15 amino acids. Germline-derived CDR1 and CDR2 are SNHLY and FYNNEI. V trimming: 5 bases; J trimming: 5 bases; junction bases outside the gene matches: 7. The CDR3 DNA sequence: TGTGCCAGCAGTAAGATGGACAGGGGGCCGTATGGCTACACCTTC. Protein product: CASSKMDRGPYGYTF.

This chain connects TRBV7-4 to TRBJ1-5; TRBD1 might be the D (6 bases). CDR1 SGHVT and CDR2 SQSDAQ come from the germline V gene. The V and J ends lost 6 bases and 1 base respectively, with 22 bases between them. CDR3 size: 18 residues. The CDR3 bases are TGTGCCAGCAGTTTACAGGGCTCGGGGGGAAAAAGCAATCAGCCCCAGCATTTT. Encoded protein: CASSLQGSGGKSNQPQHF.

The rearrangement joins TRBV7-9 to TRBJ1-4; D call uncertain. V lost 3 bases to trimming and J lost 4 bases, with 6 bases between them. The germline V gene encodes CDR1 SEHNR and CDR2 FQNEAQ (reference sequence). The CDR3 runs to 13 residues. The CDR3 protein is CASSFNSNEKLFF. CDR3 DNA: TGTGCCAGCAGCTTTAACAGTAATGAAAAACTGTTTTTT.

This chain uses TRBV10-2 with TRBJ2-7; 8 positions agree with TRBD1. The V gene's germline CDR1 is WSHSY and CDR2 SAAADI. The CDR3 loop spans 15 amino acids. V shed 6 bases and J 7 bases; nucleotides not matched to a gene: 14. This chain's CDR3 is CASRLGGQVRREQYF. The CDR3 DNA follows: TGCGCCAGCAGGTTAGGGGGACAGGTACGTCGGGAGCAGTACTTC.

This chain connects TRBV5-1 to TRBJ1-3; no clear D gene. The germline V gene encodes CDR1 SGHRS and CDR2 YFSETQ. V was pared by 0 bases and J by 7 bases, with 11 bases between. This CDR3 region has 14 residues. CDR3 sequence reads: CASSLGSEANTIYF. The CDR3 DNA reads as TGCGCCAGCAGCTTGGGGTCCGAGGCGAACACCATATATTTT.

V usage is TRBV5-1 and J usage is TRBJ2-7, with 7 bases identical to TRBD1. Germline V gene data show CDR1 as SGHRS and CDR2 as YFSETQ. V shed 1 base, J shed 4 bases, and the junction held 14 bases outside the gene matches. The CDR3 extends over 17 amino acids. The CDR3: CASSLSASEGGVYEQYF. The DNA for the CDR3 is TGCGCCAGCAGCTTGTCCGCTTCGGAAGGGGGCGTTTACGAGCAGTACTTC.

For the CDR3, the DNA is TGTGCCTCCTCGGCGCGGAGGACTGGAAACACCATATATTTT. Its translation: CASSARRTGNTIYF. The chain uses TRBV15 and TRBJ1-3; no definite D call. Trimming took off 11 bases at V and 2 bases at J, with 16 bases between the two ends. Germline V gives CDR1 LNHNV, CDR2 YYDKDF (reference sequence). CDR3 length: 14 residues.

The rearrangement links TRBV20-1 to TRBJ1-1; no reliable D call. CDR1 DFQATT and CDR2 SNEGSKA come from the germline V gene (reference sequence). The CDR3 consists of 11 residues. Trimming pared 4 bases from V and 5 bases from J, leaving 8 bases between. In nucleotides, the CDR3 is TGCAGTGCTAATAGCCCAACTGAAGCTTTCTTT. Residues: CSANSPTEAFF.

The chain has TRBV11-2 and TRBJ2-7, with D perhaps matching TRBD2 (5 bases). V shed 6 bases and J shed 2 bases, with 8 bases lying between them. There are 12 residues in the CDR3. Germline CDR1 reads SGHAT; CDR2 reads FQNNGV. CDR3 sequence (DNA): TGTGCCAGCAGTGGACTCACCTACGAGCAGTACTTC. Its protein is CASSGLTYEQYF.

The chain recombines TRBV29-1 with TRBJ2-3, with D hard to call. The CDR3 loop spans 12 amino acids. V was trimmed by 6 bases and J by 8 bases, leaving 15 bases between them. Germline V gives CDR1 SQVTM, CDR2 ANQGSEA. CDR3 nucleotide sequence: TGCAGCGTCGACTCCCCACGAGGTACGCAGTATTTT. Its protein product is CSVDSPRGTQYF.

The chain's CDR3 is CASARGVVYEQYF. Written as DNA, the CDR3 is TGTGCCAGCGCCAGGGGGGTGGTCTACGAGCAGTACTTC. The chain joins TRBV5-5 to TRBJ2-7; D is possibly TRBD1 (7 bases). Germline assignment: CDR1 SGHKS and CDR2 YYEKEE (reference sequence). The V gene lost 7 bases and the J gene lost 3 bases, with 14 bases spanning the gap. The CDR3 runs 13 residues.

The chain is built from TRBV5-1 and TRBJ2-2; 9 bases align to TRBD1. Germline CDR1 reads SGHRS; CDR2 reads YFSETQ. This CDR3 region has 14 residues. V shed 3 bases, J shed 7 bases, and the junction held 4 bases outside the gene matches. The CDR3 sequence is CASSSGQGNGELFF. Here the CDR3 DNA reads TGCGCCAGCAGCTCGGGACAGGGTAACGGGGAGCTGTTTTTT.

This clone was seen a handful of times. This chain connects TRBV4-2 to TRBJ1-3; unclear D gene. Trimming took 0 bases from V and 0 from J, leaving 9 bases between them. Germline CDR1 reads LGHNA; CDR2 reads YNFKEQ. The CDR3 runs 16 residues. Here the CDR3 reads CASSQELTNSGNTIYF. The CDR3 bases are TGTGCCAGCAGCCAAGAACTTACCAACTCTGGAAACACCATATATTTT.

The chain joins TRBV5-5 to TRBJ1-4; tentatively, D is TRBD1 (5 bases). This CDR3 region has 16 residues. Germline-derived CDR1 and CDR2 are SGHKS and YYEKEE (reference sequence). V was clipped by 3 bases and J by 4 bases, with 16 bases between them. In nucleotides, the CDR3 is TGTGCCAGCAGCTATGTACCGGGACTGATTAATGAAAAACTGTTTTTT. Translating gives CASSYVPGLINEKLFF.

V is TRBV4-1 and J is TRBJ1-5, with D uncertain. The CDR3 is made up of 13 amino acids. V was cut by 1 base and J by 4 bases, with 5 bases left in between. Germline CDR1 and CDR2: MGHRA and YSYEKL. The CDR3 loop is CASSQAQNQPQHF. The CDR3 DNA follows: TGCGCCAGCAGCCAAGCCCAAAATCAGCCCCAGCATTTT.

V and J are TRBV5-1 and TRBJ2-6; TRBD2 might be the D (5 bases). This CDR3 region has 15 residues. Germline V CDR1 and CDR2: SGHRS, YFSETQ. Between the trimmed V and J ends, which lost 4 bases and 0 bases, there was a span of 8 bases. The CDR3 reads CASSPGSSGANVLTF. For the CDR3, the DNA is TGCGCCAGCAGCCCGGGATCCTCTGGGGCCAACGTCCTGACTTTC. The full variable domain, with the rest looked up from reference TRBV5-1 and TRBJ2-6, is KAGVTQTPRYLIKTRGQQVTLSCSPISGHRSVSWYQQTPGQGLQFLFEYFSETQRNKGNFPGRFSGRQFSNSRSEMNVSTLELGDSALYLCASSPGSSGANVLTFGAGSRLTVL.

This rearrangement joins TRBV5-1 to TRBJ2-2; 7 bases align to TRBD1. Germline CDR1 and CDR2: SGHRS and YFSETQ. The CDR3 sequence is 15 residues long. V lost 0 bases to trimming and J lost 3 bases; unmatched junction nucleotides: 2. CDR3 DNA sequence: TGCGCCAGCAGCTTGGAGGGACAGTACACCGGGGAGCTGTTTTTT. Translation gives CASSLEGQYTGELFF. Filled out from reference TRBV5-1 and TRBJ2-2, the complete variable domain reads KAGVTQTPRYLIKTRGQQVTLSCSPISGHRSVSWYQQTPGQGLQFLFEYFSETQRNKGNFPGRFSGRQFSNSRSEMNVSTLELGDSALYLCASSLEGQYTGELFFGEGSRLTVL.

J is TRBJ2-5 and V is TRBV5-1, with TRBD1 matching 10 bases. The CDR3 extends over 17 amino acids. Germline CDR1 and CDR2: SGHRS and YFSETQ. J lost 2 bases, V lost 2 bases, and 9 bases had no gene match. The CDR3 nucleotides are TGCGCCAGCAGCTTTATATTACGACAGGGGGCTCAAGAGACCCAGTACTTC. This sequence encodes CASSFILRQGAQETQYF. Filled out from reference TRBV5-1 and TRBJ2-5, the complete variable domain reads KAGVTQTPRYLIKTRGQQVTLSCSPISGHRSVSWYQQTPGQGLQFLFEYFSETQRNKGNFPGRFSGRQFSNSRSEMNVSTLELGDSALYLCASSFILRQGAQETQYFGPGTRLLVL.